This is a list of T cell receptor beta chains from one sample in a study of technical replicates of blood from a few donors. Clones were read by immunoSEQ multiplex PCR, and TCRdb kept only the in-frame ones, dropping some. This repertoire shows more than 75,000 clones, about 94% found once; its top ten account for roughly 0.24%. What was sequenced was T cells isolated from PBMCs. These receptors were collected from a human donor in good health. Both conserved end residues are part of each CDR3. Each record gives: J gene, V gene, clone size, CDR3 protein. Size is stated for part of the rows, as once, few or many counts, or as a class when the clone is expanded.

>TRBJ2-7|TRBV19|once
CASSIVSSQDEQYF
>TRBJ2-2|TRBV7-3|.
CASSLGGPNTGELFF
>TRBJ1-2|TRBV19|once
CASISVREAAPHYGYTF
>TRBJ1-6|TRBV4-2|.
CASSLGTGRSGSPLHF
>TRBJ2-3|TRBV19|.
CASSGREGRPDTQYF
>TRBJ2-7|TRBV5-1|.
CASSLLPLLAGVRSYEQYF
>TRBJ2-5|TRBV30|.
CACNRGGLETQYF
>TRBJ2-3|TRBV10-2|.
CATLSGGTDTQYF
>TRBJ2-6|TRBV5-6|.
CASSLVGGRDTTGANVLTF
>TRBJ2-1|TRBV15|.
CATSSWTSGMGNEQFF
>TRBJ2-3|TRBV5-6|.
CASSSTGERVDTQYF
>TRBJ1-2|TRBV7-9|once
CASSTDREFGYGYTF
>TRBJ1-1|TRBV7-8|.
CASSLTVETEAFF
>TRBJ2-1|TRBV2|.
CASTRVLAEIYNEQFF
>TRBJ1-2|TRBV10-3|.
CAISEGGQYGYTF
>TRBJ1-5|TRBV5-5|once
CASSPGQGYQPQHF
>TRBJ2-6|TRBV6-1|.
CASKDRAGANVLTF
>TRBJ1-5|TRBV19|.
CASSIVGAGGTQPQHF
>TRBJ1-2|TRBV6-1|.
CASKTLQGEYGYTF
>TRBJ1-2|TRBV12-5|.
CASGLQNYGYTF
>TRBJ1-1|TRBV2|.
CASDREWDTEAFF
>TRBJ2-7|TRBV6-5|.
CASSYAGGRINEQYF
>TRBJ2-1|TRBV29-1|few
CSVALAGGYNEQFF
>TRBJ2-7|TRBV5-5|.
CASSSLSGSSYEQYF
>TRBJ2-7|TRBV7-2|.
CASSRRVAGGNEQYF
>TRBJ1-2|TRBV19|.
CASSIQDNRGRGGYTF
>TRBJ2-7|TRBV7-2|.
CASSLIAGYEQYF
>TRBJ1-1|TRBV19|.
CASSIVGGVNGEAFF
>TRBJ1-5|TRBV28|.
CASSLQGGGNQPQHF
>TRBJ1-1|TRBV11-1|.
CASSLDRDEAFF
>TRBJ1-1|TRBV28|few
CASVARGQNTEAFF
>TRBJ2-7|TRBV6-5|.
CASSYSVRGKEYF
>TRBJ1-4|TRBV9|.
CASSGLRDRAEKLFF
>TRBJ1-1|TRBV5-4|.
CASSLGATGQAYPEAFF
>TRBJ2-7|TRBV18|.
CASSLPGGEQYF
>TRBJ1-5|TRBV28|.
CASRAGIQPQHF
>TRBJ2-2|TRBV12-5|once
CASGLSPSGTENTGELFF
>TRBJ2-7|TRBV15|once
CATSRDRLADYEQYF
>TRBJ2-2|TRBV7-8|.
CASSLTRGGNTGELFF
>TRBJ2-1|TRBV14|.
CASSQDVAGAYNEQFF
>TRBJ1-3|TRBV28|once
CASSLFGSSGNTIYF
>TRBJ1-1|TRBV30|.
CAWSYGTEAFF
>TRBJ2-7|TRBV7-9|few
CASSGGTSGNEQYF
>TRBJ2-1|TRBV6-5|.
CASSLGTGGRDEQFF
>TRBJ1-4|TRBV10-3|once
CAISESGPGQANEKLFF
>TRBJ2-7|TRBV13|.
CASSQGGYEQYF
>TRBJ2-1|TRBV29-1|.
CSAASEQFF
>TRBJ2-3|TRBV9|.
CASSVFRTRGGDTQYF
>TRBJ1-4|TRBV10-1|once
CASSDRDEKLFF
>TRBJ1-2|TRBV27|.
CASSLYETARNGYTF
>TRBJ2-2|TRBV18|.
CASSRGTGANTGELFF
>TRBJ1-1|TRBV2|.
CASSEGQGAFNTEAFF
>TRBJ2-1|TRBV11-2|.
CASSPGTGDEQFF
>TRBJ1-2|TRBV13|.
CASSFRTGNNYGYTF
>TRBJ2-7|TRBV6-1|.
CASSEGHTSGSYEQYF